This record covers a single T cell receptor beta chain. The germline V gene encodes CDR1 SGDLS and CDR2 YYNGEE. After removal of 3 bases from V and 7 bases from J, the junction contained 12 bases not matched to a gene. This CDR3 is built from 17 residues. Assay used: immunoSEQ multiplex PCR; TCRdb lists only in-frame clones, some missing. The sample consists of 35,000 to 40,000 clones, 70% of them appearing once. This specimen belongs to a study of cytotoxic CD8 clonotypes in ibrutinib-treated CLL. Background on the study: Samples averaged approximately 260,000 productive templates and 94,082 productive rearrangements.

The gene calls are TRBV9 and TRBJ1-6; 8 bases are shared with TRBD1. The TCR was taken from a human donor with chronic lymphocytic leukemia. The starting material was PBMCs, obtained at disease progression, from a patient treated with ibrutinib. The DNA of the CDR3 is TGTGCCAGCAGCGCCTCTGTGACAGGGGTCAGCAATTCACCCCTCCACTTT. Encoded protein: CASSASVTGVSNSPLHF.